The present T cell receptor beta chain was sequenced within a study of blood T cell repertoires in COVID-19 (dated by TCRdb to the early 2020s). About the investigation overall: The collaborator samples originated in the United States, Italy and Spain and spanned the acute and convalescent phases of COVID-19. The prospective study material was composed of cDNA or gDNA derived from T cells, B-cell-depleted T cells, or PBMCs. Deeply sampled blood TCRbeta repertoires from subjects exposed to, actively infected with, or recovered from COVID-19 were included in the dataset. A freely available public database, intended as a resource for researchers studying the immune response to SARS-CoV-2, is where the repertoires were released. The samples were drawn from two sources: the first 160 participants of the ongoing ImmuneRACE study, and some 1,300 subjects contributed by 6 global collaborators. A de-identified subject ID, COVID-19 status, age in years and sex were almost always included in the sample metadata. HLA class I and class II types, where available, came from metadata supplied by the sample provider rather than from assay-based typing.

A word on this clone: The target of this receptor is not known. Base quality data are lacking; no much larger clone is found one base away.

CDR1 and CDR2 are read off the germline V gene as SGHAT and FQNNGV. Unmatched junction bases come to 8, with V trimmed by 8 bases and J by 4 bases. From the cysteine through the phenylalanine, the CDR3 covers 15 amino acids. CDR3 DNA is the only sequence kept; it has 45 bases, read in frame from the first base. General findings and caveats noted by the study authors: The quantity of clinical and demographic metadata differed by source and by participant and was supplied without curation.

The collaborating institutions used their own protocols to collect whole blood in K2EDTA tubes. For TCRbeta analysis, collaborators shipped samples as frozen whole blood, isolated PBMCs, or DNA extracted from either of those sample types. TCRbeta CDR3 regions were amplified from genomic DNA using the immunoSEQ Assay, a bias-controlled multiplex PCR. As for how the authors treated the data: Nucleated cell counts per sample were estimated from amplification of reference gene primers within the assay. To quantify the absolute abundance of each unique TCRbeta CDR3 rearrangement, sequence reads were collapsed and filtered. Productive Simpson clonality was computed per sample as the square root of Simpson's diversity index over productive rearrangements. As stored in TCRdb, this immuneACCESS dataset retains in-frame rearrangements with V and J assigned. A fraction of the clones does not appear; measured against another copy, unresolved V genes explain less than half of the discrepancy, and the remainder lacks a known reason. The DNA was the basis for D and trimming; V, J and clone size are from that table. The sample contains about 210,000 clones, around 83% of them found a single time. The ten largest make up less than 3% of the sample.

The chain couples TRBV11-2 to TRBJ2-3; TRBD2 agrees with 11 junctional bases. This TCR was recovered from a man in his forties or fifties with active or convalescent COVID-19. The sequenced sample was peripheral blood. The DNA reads TGTGCCAGCGAACCTAGCGGGAGGTACGCAGATACGCAGTATTTT. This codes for CASEPSGRYADTQYF.